The 24 T cell receptor beta chains reported below all come from one sample, sequenced in a study of response to subunit inactivated influenza vaccine. TCRdb fed the RT-PCR reads into MiXCR, producing one record per CDR3 protein. The top ten clones hold approximately 35% of a sample with 150,000 or so distinct CDR3 sequences, approximately 12% of them seen once. Sequencing was performed on CD8+ T cells sorted from PBMCs, taken around 25 months after vaccination. The receptors shown here come from a man aged 45 to 70 who received an inactivated influenza vaccine.

This clonotype was seen a handful of times. V is TRBV4-2 and J is TRBJ2-2; D is uncertain. V lost 0 bases to trimming and J lost 5 bases, with 4 bases between them. Per germline, CDR1 LGHNA and CDR2 YNFKEQ. The length of the CDR3 is 13 residues. CDR3 DNA: TGTGCCAGCAGCCAAGATCTAACCGGGGAGCTGTTTTTT. It translates to CASSQDLTGELFF.

This clonotype was observed a handful of times. The gene calls are TRBV11-2 and TRBJ2-3; TRBD1 or TRBD2 may be the D gene (5 bases each). Deletions cut 6 bases from V and 1 base from J, with 14 bases between. Germline CDR1 is SGHAT and CDR2 is FQNNGV. The CDR3 has 15 amino acids. This CDR3 reads CASRAAGTGTDTQYF. In DNA, the CDR3 is TGTGCCAGCAGAGCCGCAGGGACGGGCACAGATACGCAGTATTTT.

This clonotype was found many times. V and J are TRBV4-3 and TRBJ2-7; D call uncertain. This CDR3 spans 14 amino acids. Trimming stripped 1 base from V and 3 bases from J, with 10 bases between. CDR1 and CDR2 (germline): LGHNA, YSLEER. CDR3 in DNA: TGCGCCAGCAGCCAAGCCCCATTAGGCTACGAGCAGTACTTC. Amino acids: CASSQAPLGYEQYF.

V is TRBV7-2 and J is TRBJ2-3, with TRBD2 identical over 9 bases. Germline V gene lookup returns CDR1 SGHTA and CDR2 FQGNSA. The V and J ends lost 5 bases and 1 base, in that order; junction bases with no gene match: 10. This CDR3 has 17 residues. The CDR3 spells CASSPAGGGLGTDTQYF. CDR3 nucleotides: TGTGCCAGCAGCCCAGCGGGAGGTGGGCTAGGCACAGATACGCAGTATTTT.

This clonotype showed up just a few times. Written as DNA, the CDR3 is TGCAGTGCTAGAGAGAGAGAGAAAACTATCCCCAATGAAAAACTGTTTTTT. This sequence encodes CSAREREKTIPNEKLFF. This chain links TRBV20-1 with TRBJ1-4; D not resolved. V lost 0 bases and J lost 5, with 19 bases in between. Germline V gives CDR1 DFQATT, CDR2 SNEGSKA (reference sequence). This CDR3 spans 17 amino acids.

This clonotype was recorded many times. The CDR3 reads CASSFGRRLTYEQYF. The CDR3 DNA sequence: TGTGCCAGCAGTTTTGGGCGGAGGTTGACCTACGAGCAGTACTTC. V gene TRBV28 combines with J gene TRBJ2-7; weak D call: TRBD2 (5 bases). This CDR3 region has 15 residues. Trimming stripped 3 bases from V and 2 bases from J, with 14 bases between. CDR1 is MDHEN, CDR2 SYDVKM, per germline.

J is TRBJ2-1 and V is TRBV7-2, with D tentatively TRBD1 (6 bases). This CDR3 is built from 17 residues. Germline CDR1 is SGHTA and CDR2 is FQGNSA. Trimming removed 1 base from V and 4 bases from J, with 17 bases in between. The CDR3 loop is CASSLVGRGVLYNEQFF. Written as DNA, the CDR3 is TGTGCCAGCAGCTTAGTAGGCAGGGGAGTTTTATACAATGAGCAGTTCTTC.

This clonotype was counted ten times or more. This clone may be a read error of a much larger clone one base away. The chain uses TRBV12-3 or TRBV12-4 and TRBJ2-3; the D is unclear. The CDR3 totals 11 residues. Trimming took off 5 bases at V and 5 bases at J, with 5 bases between the two ends. This CDR3 is CASSVGDTQYF. CDR3 DNA: TGTGCCAGCAGTGTCGGAGATACGCAGTATTTT.

This clonotype was observed at least ten times. The chain employs TRBV7-3 and TRBJ2-1, with 8 bases matching TRBD2. Germline loops: CDR1 SGHTA, CDR2 FQGTGA. This CDR3 region has 15 residues. Trimming at V came to 5 bases and at J to 7 bases, leaving 10 bases not matched to a gene. CDR3 protein: CASSPSGRWSNEQFF. Written as DNA, the CDR3 is TGTGCCAGCAGCCCGAGCGGGAGATGGAGTAATGAGCAGTTCTTC. Complete variable domain (other parts from reference TRBV7-3 and TRBJ2-1): GAGVSQTPSNKVTEKGKYVELRCDPISGHTALYWYRQSLGQGPEFLIYFQGTGAADDSGLPNDRFFAVRPEGSVSTLKIQRTERGDSAVYLCASSPSGRWSNEQFFGPGTRLTVL.

This clonotype was found many times. The chain carries TRBV14 and TRBJ2-3, with D hard to call. V was trimmed by 0 bases and J by 5 bases, leaving 21 bases between them. From germline, CDR1 is SGHDN and CDR2 FVKESK. CDR3 length: 18 amino acids. The CDR3 spells CASSQDLVGRSFQDTQYF. The CDR3 DNA follows: TGTGCCAGCAGCCAAGATCTAGTTGGAAGGAGTTTTCAAGATACGCAGTATTTT. Together with reference TRBV14 and TRBJ2-3, the CDR3 gives the full variable domain: EAGVTQFPSHSVIEKGQTVTLRCDPISGHDNLYWYRRVMGKEIKFLLHFVKESKQDESGMPNNRFLAERTGGTYSTLKVQPAELEDSGVYFCASSQDLVGRSFQDTQYFGPGTRLTVL.

This clonotype was observed many times. This chain connects TRBV4-1 to TRBJ2-7; D is perhaps TRBD1 (6 bases). CDR3 size: 15 residues. Germline V gene sequence: CDR1 MGHRA, CDR2 YSYEKL. Deletions cut 2 bases from V and 1 base from J, with 12 bases between. The CDR3 region is CASSQFTTGSYEQYF. The CDR3 DNA reads as TGCGCCAGCAGCCAATTCACTACAGGGTCCTACGAGCAGTACTTC.

The gene calls are TRBV5-6 and TRBJ2-3; D gene ambiguous. CDR3 length: 14 amino acids. The germline V and J ends were trimmed by 2 bases and 3 bases, with 10 bases remaining between them. CDR1 is SGHDT, CDR2 YYEEEE, per germline. DNA of the CDR3: TGTGCCAGCAGCTTAGGCAGAACTACAGATACGCAGTATTTT. Translated, it gives CASSLGRTTDTQYF.

V usage is TRBV29-1 and J usage is TRBJ2-7; D call uncertain. The CDR3 spans 13 residues. The germline V and J ends were trimmed by 5 bases and 3 bases, with 14 bases remaining between them. CDR1 and CDR2 (germline): SQVTM, ANQGSEA. For the CDR3, the DNA is TGCAGCGTTATCCTACCCTTATTCTACGAGCAGTACTTC. Amino acid sequence: CSVILPLFYEQYF.

The chain employs TRBV9 and TRBJ2-7, with D uncertain. Trimming removed 4 bases at V and 3 bases at J, with 14 bases between. CDR3 length: 14 residues. Germline V gene lookup returns CDR1 SGDLS and CDR2 YYNGEE. CDR3 nucleotides: TGTGCCAGCAGCCCCTTCGGCGGAGACTACGAGCAGTACTTC. It encodes CASSPFGGDYEQYF.

This clonotype was counted between two and nine times. The chain is built from TRBV11-2 and TRBJ1-1; D unclear. Germline V CDR1 and CDR2: SGHAT, FQNNGV. This CDR3 is 18 amino acids long. Trimming took off 2 bases at V and 0 bases at J, with 19 bases between the two ends. Here the CDR3 reads CASSLRLAETSMNTEAFF. In nucleotides, the CDR3 is TGTGCCAGCAGCTTAAGGTTGGCAGAGACTTCCATGAACACTGAAGCTTTCTTT.

This clonotype turned up a few times. The V gene is TRBV7-9, the J gene TRBJ2-3; D not certain. V lost 2 bases, J lost 2 bases, and 11 bases lay in between. Looked up from germline, CDR1 is SEHNR and CDR2 is FQNEAQ (reference sequence). This CDR3 region has 15 residues. The CDR3 coding sequence is TGTGCCAGCAGCTTAAGTCTCACCTCCACAGATACGCAGTATTTT. Translated: CASSLSLTSTDTQYF. The entire variable domain, with the rest obtained from reference TRBV7-9 and TRBJ2-3, is as follows: DTGVSQNPRHKITKRGQNVTFRCDPISEHNRLYWYRQTLGQGPEFLTYFQNEAQLEKSRLLSDRFSAERPKGSFSTLEIQRTEQGDSAMYLCASSLSLTSTDTQYFGPGTRLTVL.

The CDR3 DNA sequence: TGTGCCAGCAGTTTAACAGGGGGCATCGGAACTGAAGCTTTCTTT. It yields the protein CASSLTGGIGTEAFF. The V and J genes are TRBV12-3 or TRBV12-4 and TRBJ1-1, with 9 nucleotides matching TRBD1. The ends lost 2 bases at V and 5 bases at J; junction bases unmatched: 6. The CDR3 spans 15 residues.

The CDR3 reads CASSLGGATYEQYF. The DNA for the CDR3 is TGTGCCAGCAGCTTGGGCGGGGCCACCTACGAGCAGTACTTC. The chain uses TRBV5-6 and TRBJ2-7; tentatively, D is TRBD2 (6 bases). Germline V gives CDR1 SGHDT, CDR2 YYEEEE. CDR3 length: 14 amino acids. The germline V and J ends were trimmed by 0 bases and 2 bases, with 9 bases remaining between them.

There are a few counts of this clonotype. The gene calls are TRBV7-2 and TRBJ2-3; TRBD2 aligns across 11 bases. The CDR3 contains 17 residues. With V trimmed by 5 bases and J by 4 bases, 11 bases remained unmatched. Germline V lookup: CDR1 SGHTA, CDR2 FQGNSA. CDR3 in amino acids: CASSGLAGGHLADTQYF. CDR3 nucleotide sequence: TGTGCCAGCAGCGGGCTAGCGGGGGGACACTTAGCAGATACGCAGTATTTT.

This clonotype has more than one count but fewer than ten. The chain couples TRBV6-6 to TRBJ2-1, with 10 bases fitting TRBD2. The J segment lost 9 bases and the V segment lost 7 bases, leaving 3 bases of the junction unmatched. Germline CDR1 is MNHNY and CDR2 is SVGAGI (reference sequence). The CDR3 contains 12 residues. The CDR3 here is CASTLAGAEQFF. DNA of the CDR3: TGTGCCAGCACTCTAGCGGGAGCTGAGCAGTTCTTC.

The table lists this clonotype with a few counts. This chain links TRBV6-2 or TRBV6-3 with TRBJ2-7, with 9 bases aligning to TRBD1. Germline V CDR1 and CDR2: MNHEY, SVGEGT. This CDR3 is 14 amino acids long. The J segment lost 4 bases and the V segment lost 4 bases, leaving 5 bases of the junction unmatched. DNA for the CDR3: TGTGCCAGCAGTTTCCGGGACAGGGTGTACGAGCAGTACTTC. This gives the protein CASSFRDRVYEQYF.

This clonotype has just a few counts. V is TRBV5-1 and J is TRBJ2-7; weak D call: TRBD1 (6 bases). The CDR3 extends over 15 amino acids. V lost 3 bases and J 3 bases, leaving 16 bases between the germline ends. Germline lookup yields CDR1 SGHRS and CDR2 YFSETQ. The DNA for the CDR3 is TGCGCCAGCAGCTCAGGACTTGGGGGCTTCTACGAGCAGTACTTC. As protein: CASSSGLGGFYEQYF.

The chain employs TRBV6-2 or TRBV6-3 and TRBJ2-1; TRBD1 is a possible D gene (5 bases). The CDR3 is 12 residues long. Germline V lookup: CDR1 MNHEY, CDR2 SVGEGT. Trimming took 0 bases from V and 14 from J, leaving 11 bases between them. DNA of the CDR3: TGTGCCAGCAGTTACTCTCTGGGGCTTGAGTTCTTC. Residues: CASSYSLGLEFF.

V and J are TRBV6-1 and TRBJ1-4, with a possible D match to TRBD1 (5 bases). The germline V and J ends were trimmed by 5 bases and 8 bases, with 18 bases remaining between them. Looked up from germline, CDR1 is MNHNS and CDR2 is SASEGT. The CDR3 is 15 residues long. The CDR3 loop reads CASSPGTTLGEKLFF. CDR3 bases: TGTGCCAGCAGTCCGGGGACCACCCTAGGCGAAAAACTGTTTTTT.